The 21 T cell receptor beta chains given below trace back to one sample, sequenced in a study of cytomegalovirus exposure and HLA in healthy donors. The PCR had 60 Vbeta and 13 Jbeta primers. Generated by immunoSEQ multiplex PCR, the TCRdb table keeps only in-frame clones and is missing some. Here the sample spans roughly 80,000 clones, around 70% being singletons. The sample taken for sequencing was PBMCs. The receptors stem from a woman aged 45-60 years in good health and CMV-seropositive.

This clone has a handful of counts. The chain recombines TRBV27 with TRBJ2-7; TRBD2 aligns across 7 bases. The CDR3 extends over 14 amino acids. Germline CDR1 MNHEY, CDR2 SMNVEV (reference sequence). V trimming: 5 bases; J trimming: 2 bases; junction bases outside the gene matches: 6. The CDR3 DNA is TGTGCCAGCAGTAAAACCCGGGGGGCCTACGAGCAGTACTTC. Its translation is CASSKTRGAYEQYF.

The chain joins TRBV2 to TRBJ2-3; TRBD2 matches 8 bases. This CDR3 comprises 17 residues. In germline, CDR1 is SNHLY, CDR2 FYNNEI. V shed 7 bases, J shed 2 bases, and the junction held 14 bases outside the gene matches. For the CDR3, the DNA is TGTGCCAGCAAGGGGAAGGGCGGGAGGCCCTTCACAGATACGCAGTATTTT. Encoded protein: CASKGKGGRPFTDTQYF.

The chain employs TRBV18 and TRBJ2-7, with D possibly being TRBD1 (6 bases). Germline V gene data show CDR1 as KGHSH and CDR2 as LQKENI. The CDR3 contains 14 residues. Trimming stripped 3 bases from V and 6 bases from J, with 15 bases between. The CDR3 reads CASSPSQGRGEQYF. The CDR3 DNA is TGTGCCAGCTCACCCTCACAGGGCCGAGGCGAGCAGTACTTC.

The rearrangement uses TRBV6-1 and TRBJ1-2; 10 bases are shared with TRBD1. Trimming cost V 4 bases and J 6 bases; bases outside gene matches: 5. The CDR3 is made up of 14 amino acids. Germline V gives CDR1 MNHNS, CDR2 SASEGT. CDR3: CASSVSTGGDGYTF. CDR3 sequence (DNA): TGTGCCAGCAGTGTATCGACAGGGGGCGATGGCTACACCTTC.

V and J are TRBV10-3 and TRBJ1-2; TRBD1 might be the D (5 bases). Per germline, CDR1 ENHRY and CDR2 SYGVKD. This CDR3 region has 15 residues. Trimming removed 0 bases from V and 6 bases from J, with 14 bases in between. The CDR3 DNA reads TGTGCCATCAGTGAGTCGCAGGGCTATAGTGATGGCTACACCTTC. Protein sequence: CAISESQGYSDGYTF.

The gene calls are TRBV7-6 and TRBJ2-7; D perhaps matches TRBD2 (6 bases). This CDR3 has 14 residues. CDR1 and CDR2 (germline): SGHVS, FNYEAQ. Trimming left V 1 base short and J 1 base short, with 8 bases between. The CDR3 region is CASSLGGVSYEQYF. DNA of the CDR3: TGTGCCAGCAGCTTAGGGGGGGTATCCTACGAGCAGTACTTC.

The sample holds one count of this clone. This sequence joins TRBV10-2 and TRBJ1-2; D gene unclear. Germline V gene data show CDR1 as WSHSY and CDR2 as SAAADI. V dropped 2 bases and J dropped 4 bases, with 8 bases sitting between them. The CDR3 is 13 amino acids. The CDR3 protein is CASSELPGYGYTF. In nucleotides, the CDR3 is TGCGCCAGCAGTGAGCTACCTGGCTATGGCTACACCTTC.

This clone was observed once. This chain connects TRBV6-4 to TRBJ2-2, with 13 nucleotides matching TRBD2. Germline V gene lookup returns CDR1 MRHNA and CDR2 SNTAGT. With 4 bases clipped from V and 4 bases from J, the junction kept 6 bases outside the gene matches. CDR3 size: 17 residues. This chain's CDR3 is CASSGTSGSGVTGELFF. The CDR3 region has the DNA TGTGCCAGCAGTGGGACTAGCGGGAGCGGCGTCACCGGGGAGCTGTTTTTT.

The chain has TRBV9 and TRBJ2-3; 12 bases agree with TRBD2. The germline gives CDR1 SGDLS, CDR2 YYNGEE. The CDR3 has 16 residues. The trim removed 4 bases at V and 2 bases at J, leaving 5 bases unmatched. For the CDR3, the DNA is TGTGCCAGCAGCCTCGGACTAGCGGGGTTCACAGATACGCAGTATTTT. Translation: CASSLGLAGFTDTQYF.

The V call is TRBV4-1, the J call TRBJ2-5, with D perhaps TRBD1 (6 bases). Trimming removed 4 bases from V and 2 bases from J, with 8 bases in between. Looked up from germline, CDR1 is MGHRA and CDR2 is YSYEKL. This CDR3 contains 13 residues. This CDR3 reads CASSLGGQETQYF. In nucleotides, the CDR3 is TGCGCCAGCAGCCTAGGGGGTCAAGAGACCCAGTACTTC.

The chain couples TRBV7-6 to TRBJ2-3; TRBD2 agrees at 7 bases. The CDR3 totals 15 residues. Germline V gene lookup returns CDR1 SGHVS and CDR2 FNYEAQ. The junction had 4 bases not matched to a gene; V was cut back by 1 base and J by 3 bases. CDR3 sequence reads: CASSLGGGRTDTQYF. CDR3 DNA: TGTGCCAGCAGCTTAGGTGGCGGGAGAACAGATACGCAGTATTTT. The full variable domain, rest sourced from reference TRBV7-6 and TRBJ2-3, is GAGVSQSPRYKVTKRGQDVALRCDPISGHVSLYWYRQALGQGPEFLTYFNYEAQQDKSGLPNDRFSAERPEGSISTLTIQRTEQRDSAMYRCASSLGGGRTDTQYFGPGTRLTVL.

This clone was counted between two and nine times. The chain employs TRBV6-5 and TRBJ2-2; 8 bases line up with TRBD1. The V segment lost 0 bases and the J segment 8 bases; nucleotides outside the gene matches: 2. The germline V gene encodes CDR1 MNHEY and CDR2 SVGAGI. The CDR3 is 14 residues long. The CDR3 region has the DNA TGTGCCAGCAGTTACTCCAGGGGGCAGGGGGAGCTGTTTTTT. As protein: CASSYSRGQGELFF.

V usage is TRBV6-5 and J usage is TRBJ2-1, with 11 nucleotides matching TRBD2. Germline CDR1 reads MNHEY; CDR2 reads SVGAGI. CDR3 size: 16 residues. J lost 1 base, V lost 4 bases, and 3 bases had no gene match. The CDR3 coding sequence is TGTGCCAGCAGTTCCATAGCGGGAGGGTCCTACAATGAGCAGTTCTTC. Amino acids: CASSSIAGGSYNEQFF.

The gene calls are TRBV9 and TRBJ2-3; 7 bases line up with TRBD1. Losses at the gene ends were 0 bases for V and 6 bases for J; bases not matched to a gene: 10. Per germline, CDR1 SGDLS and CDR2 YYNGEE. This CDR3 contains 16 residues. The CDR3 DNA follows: TGTGCCAGCAGCGTAGAGGGGGCCCTCGGCTCCGATACGCAGTATTTT. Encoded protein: CASSVEGALGSDTQYF.

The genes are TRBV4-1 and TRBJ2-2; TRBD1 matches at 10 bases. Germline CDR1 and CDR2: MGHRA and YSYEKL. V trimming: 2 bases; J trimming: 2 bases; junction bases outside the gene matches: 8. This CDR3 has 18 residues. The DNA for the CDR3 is TGCGCCAGCAGCCAATTATACGGACAGGGGGTTAACACCGGGGAGCTGTTTTTT. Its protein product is CASSQLYGQGVNTGELFF.

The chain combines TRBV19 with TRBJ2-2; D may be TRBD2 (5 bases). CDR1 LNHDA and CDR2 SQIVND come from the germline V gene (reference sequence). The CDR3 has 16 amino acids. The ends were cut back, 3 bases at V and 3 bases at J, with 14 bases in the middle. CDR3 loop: CASSIRRGLDTGELFF. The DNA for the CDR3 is TGTGCCAGTAGTATCCGAAGAGGGTTGGACACCGGGGAGCTGTTTTTT. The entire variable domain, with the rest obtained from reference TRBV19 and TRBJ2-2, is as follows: DGGITQSPKYLFRKEGQNVTLSCEQNLNHDAMYWYRQDPGQGLRLIYYSQIVNDFQKGDIAEGYSVSREKKESFPLTVTSAQKNPTAFYLCASSIRRGLDTGELFFGEGSRLTVL.

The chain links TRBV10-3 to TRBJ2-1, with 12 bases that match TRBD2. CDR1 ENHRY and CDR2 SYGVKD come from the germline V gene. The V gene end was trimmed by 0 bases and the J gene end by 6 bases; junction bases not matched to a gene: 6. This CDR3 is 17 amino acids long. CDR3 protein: CAISESRLAGVANEQFF. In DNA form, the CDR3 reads TGTGCCATCAGTGAGTCACGACTAGCGGGAGTAGCCAATGAGCAGTTCTTC.

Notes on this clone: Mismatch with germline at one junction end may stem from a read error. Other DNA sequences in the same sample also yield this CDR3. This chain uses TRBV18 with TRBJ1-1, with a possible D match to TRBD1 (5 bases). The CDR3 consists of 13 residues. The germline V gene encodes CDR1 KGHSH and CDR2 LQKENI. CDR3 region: CASSGQQNTEAFF. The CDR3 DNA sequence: TGTGCCAGCTCGGGGCAGCAGAACACTGAAGCTTTCTTC.

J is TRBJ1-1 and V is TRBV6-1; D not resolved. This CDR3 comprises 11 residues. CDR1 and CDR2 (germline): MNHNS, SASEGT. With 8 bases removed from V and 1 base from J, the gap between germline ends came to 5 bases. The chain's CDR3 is CASGPNTEAFF. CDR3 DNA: TGTGCCAGCGGGCCGAACACTGAAGCTTTCTTT.

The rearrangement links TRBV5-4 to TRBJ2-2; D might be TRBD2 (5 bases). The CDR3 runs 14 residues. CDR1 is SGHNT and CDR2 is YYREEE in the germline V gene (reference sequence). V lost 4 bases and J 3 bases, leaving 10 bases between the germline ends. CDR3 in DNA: TGTGCCAGCAGCACCCGGGATCACACCGGGGAGCTGTTTTTT. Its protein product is CASSTRDHTGELFF.

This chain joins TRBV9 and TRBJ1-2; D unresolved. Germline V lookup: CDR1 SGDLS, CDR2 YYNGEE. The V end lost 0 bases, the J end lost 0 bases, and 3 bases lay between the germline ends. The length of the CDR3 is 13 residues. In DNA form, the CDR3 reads TGTGCCAGCAGCGTAGGAGCTAACTATGGCTACACCTTC. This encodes CASSVGANYGYTF.